This TCR beta chain was profiled in a study of early T cells in non-severe SARS-CoV-2 infection. Germline V CDR1 and CDR2: SGHVS, FQNEAQ. CDR3 length: 17 residues. Trimming at V came to 3 bases and at J to 2 bases, leaving 9 bases not matched to a gene. TCRdb analysed the 5' RACE reads with MiXCR anew, one entry per CDR3 protein. The sample comprises 85,000 to 100,000 distinct CDR3 sequences, roughly 11% of which are singletons, and 4.5% to 5.5% rests with the top ten. This clonotype turned up a few times. The source material was whole blood. The genes are TRBV7-8 and TRBJ2-3; 9 positions match TRBD2. The clonotype was recovered from an adult who was a healthcare worker with PCR-confirmed SARS-CoV-2 infection or an uninfected control (not recorded which). The CDR3: CASSLRSSGDLTDTQYF. Written as DNA, the CDR3 is TGTGCCAGCAGCTTGCGTTCTAGCGGGGACCTCACAGATACGCAGTATTTT.